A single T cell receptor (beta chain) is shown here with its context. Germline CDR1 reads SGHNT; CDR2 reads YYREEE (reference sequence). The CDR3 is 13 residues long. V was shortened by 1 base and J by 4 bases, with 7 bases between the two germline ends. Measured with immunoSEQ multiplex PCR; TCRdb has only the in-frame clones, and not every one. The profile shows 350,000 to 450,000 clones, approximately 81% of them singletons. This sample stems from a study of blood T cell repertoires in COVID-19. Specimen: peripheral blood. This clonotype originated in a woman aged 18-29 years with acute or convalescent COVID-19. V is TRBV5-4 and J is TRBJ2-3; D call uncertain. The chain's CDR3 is CASSLKVADTQYF. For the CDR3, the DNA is TGTGCCAGCAGCTTGAAAGTAGCAGATACGCAGTATTTT.